Each of the 23 T cell receptor beta chains below was sequenced from the same sample in a study of monozygotic twins with inflammatory bowel disease. TCRdb reprocessed the 5' RACE reads; each CDR3 protein has one entry and no DNA is given. The table lists 400,000 to 500,000 distinct CDR3 sequences. The sequenced material came from blood. The receptors originated from a human donor with ulcerative colitis or Crohn's disease, or a healthy co-twin of an affected twin (not recorded which).

This CDR3 reads CASSYRSNRNTDTQYF. The chain couples TRBV5-6 to TRBJ2-3. Per the germline V gene, CDR1 is SGHDT and CDR2 is YYEEEE. The CDR3 is 16 residues long.

The chain has TRBV20-1 and TRBJ1-1. Germline V gene data show CDR1 as DFQATT and CDR2 as SNEGSKA (reference sequence). This CDR3 contains 13 residues. The CDR3 is CSASPGLNTEAFF.

The chain recombines TRBV6-1 with TRBJ2-4; checking the TCRdb D call of TRBD1 is not possible without DNA. In germline, CDR1 is MNHNS, CDR2 SASEGT. CDR3 length equals 16 residues. CDR3 residues: CASRDPDRQGGNIQYF.

V usage is TRBV5-1 and J usage is TRBJ1-2; the D gene TCRdb calls, TRBD1, cannot be checked with no DNA. CDR1 and CDR2 (germline): SGHRS, YFSETQ. This CDR3 contains 15 residues. The CDR3 spells CASRAGTGGPGGYTF. The entire variable domain, with the rest obtained from reference TRBV5-1 and TRBJ1-2, is as follows: KAGVTQTPRYLIKTRGQQVTLSCSPISGHRSVSWYQQTPGQGLQFLFEYFSETQRNKGNFPGRFSGRQFSNSRSEMNVSTLELGDSALYLCASRAGTGGPGGYTFGSGTRLTVV.

The CDR3 sequence: CASSLDRVVYEQYF. The chain employs TRBV7-9 and TRBJ2-7. Germline V gives CDR1 SEHNR, CDR2 FQNEAQ (reference sequence). CDR3 size: 14 residues.

The chain joins TRBV4-1 to TRBJ1-5; no DNA is available, so the TRBD1 call from TCRdb remains unchecked. This CDR3 is built from 15 residues. The V gene's germline CDR1 is MGHRA and CDR2 YSYEKL. CDR3 protein: CASSHSPGSNQPQHF.

The chain recombines TRBV28 with TRBJ1-4. The length of the CDR3 is 15 residues. Looked up from germline, CDR1 is MDHEN and CDR2 is SYDVKM. The CDR3 region is CASSHNGGLNEKLFF.

The V gene is TRBV14, the J gene TRBJ2-7. This CDR3 spans 12 amino acids. Germline V gene sequence: CDR1 SGHDN, CDR2 FVKESK. CDR3 region: CASSQVDLEQYF.

The J gene is TRBJ2-3, the V gene TRBV2; the D gene TCRdb calls, TRBD2, cannot be checked with no DNA. The CDR3 has 15 amino acids. CDR1 and CDR2 from the germline V gene are SNHLY and FYNNEI. The CDR3 protein is CASSVLAGGRDTQYF.

This rearrangement joins TRBV3-1 to TRBJ1-6; the TRBD1 assignment by TCRdb is unverifiable without DNA. Germline assignment: CDR1 LGHDT and CDR2 YNNKEL (reference sequence). The CDR3 runs 14 residues. The CDR3 here is CASSQARGFSPLHF.

The CDR3 here is CASHRAGEGIYNEQFF. The gene calls are TRBV7-9 and TRBJ2-1; absent DNA, TCRdb's TRBD2 call cannot be checked. CDR3 length: 16 amino acids. Germline V gene sequence: CDR1 SEHNR, CDR2 FQNEAQ (reference sequence).

J is TRBJ1-2 and V is TRBV20-1; TCRdb's D gene call, TRBD1, goes unchecked for lack of DNA. The CDR3 has 13 amino acids. Germline-derived CDR1 and CDR2 are DFQATT and SNEGSKA (reference sequence). The CDR3 loop is CSAYGTGSYGYTF.

This chain joins TRBV2 and TRBJ2-7; without DNA, the TCRdb call of TRBD1 cannot be checked. CDR1 is SNHLY, CDR2 FYNNEI, per germline. This CDR3 is built from 15 residues. The CDR3 is CASSALDRGHYEQYF.

The CDR3 protein is CASGSDRGNGYTF. The gene calls are TRBV12-5 and TRBJ1-2; absent DNA, TCRdb's TRBD1 call cannot be checked. This CDR3 is built from 13 residues. CDR1 and CDR2 from the germline V gene are LGHNT and FRNRAP. Supplemented by reference TRBV12-5 and TRBJ1-2, the full variable domain reads DARVTQTPRHKVTEMGQEVTMRCQPILGHNTVFWYRQTMMQGLELLAYFRNRAPLDDSGMPKDRFSAEMPDATLATLKIQPSEPRDSAVYFCASGSDRGNGYTFGSGTRLTVV.

The chain is built from TRBV15 and TRBJ1-5. This CDR3 comprises 12 residues. From germline, CDR1 is LNHNV and CDR2 YYDKDF (reference sequence). CDR3 residues: CATSRETQPQHF.

The genes are TRBV30 and TRBJ2-7; TCRdb indicates TRBD2, and absent DNA this call remains unverified. CDR3 length: 13 amino acids. Germline V gives CDR1 GTSNPN, CDR2 SVGIG (reference sequence). The CDR3: CAWSDWPEGEQYF.

The V call is TRBV12-3 or TRBV12-4, the J call TRBJ2-4; checking the TCRdb D call of TRBD2 is not possible without DNA. The CDR3 is 15 residues long. This chain's CDR3 is CASSPRGAGKNIQYF.

The rearrangement joins TRBV7-9 to TRBJ1-1; TCRdb's D call of TRBD1 is untestable without DNA. The V gene's germline CDR1 is SEHNR and CDR2 FQNEAQ (reference sequence). The CDR3 runs to 14 residues. The CDR3 loop is CASSLGAQNTEAFF.

V usage is TRBV3-1 and J usage is TRBJ1-1. This CDR3 is built from 17 residues. Germline assignment: CDR1 LGHDT and CDR2 YNNKEL (reference sequence). CDR3 loop: CASSQELVGRGNTEAFF.

The chain has TRBV5-1 and TRBJ2-7; TCRdb lists TRBD1, though no DNA is available to test this call. The CDR3 sequence is 15 residues long. The germline CDR1 and CDR2 sequences are SGHRS and YFSETQ. CDR3 protein: CASSLAGAGSYEQYF.

This chain joins TRBV5-1 and TRBJ1-6; TCRdb's D gene call, TRBD1, goes unchecked for lack of DNA. Germline V gene sequence: CDR1 SGHRS, CDR2 YFSETQ. The length of the CDR3 is 18 residues. The CDR3 spells CASSLRPDRGRGNSPLHF.

The rearrangement uses TRBV20-1 and TRBJ1-1; checking the TCRdb D call of TRBD1 is not possible without DNA. Germline assignment: CDR1 DFQATT and CDR2 SNEGSKA (reference sequence). The CDR3 is made up of 13 amino acids. CDR3 region: CSARGRKNTEAFF.

CDR3 amino acids: CAGWGGNTIYF. The rearrangement uses TRBV6-1 and TRBJ1-3; TCRdb gives TRBD1 as the D gene, but with no DNA this cannot be confirmed. Germline-derived CDR1 and CDR2 are MNHNS and SASEGT. The CDR3 is made up of 11 amino acids.